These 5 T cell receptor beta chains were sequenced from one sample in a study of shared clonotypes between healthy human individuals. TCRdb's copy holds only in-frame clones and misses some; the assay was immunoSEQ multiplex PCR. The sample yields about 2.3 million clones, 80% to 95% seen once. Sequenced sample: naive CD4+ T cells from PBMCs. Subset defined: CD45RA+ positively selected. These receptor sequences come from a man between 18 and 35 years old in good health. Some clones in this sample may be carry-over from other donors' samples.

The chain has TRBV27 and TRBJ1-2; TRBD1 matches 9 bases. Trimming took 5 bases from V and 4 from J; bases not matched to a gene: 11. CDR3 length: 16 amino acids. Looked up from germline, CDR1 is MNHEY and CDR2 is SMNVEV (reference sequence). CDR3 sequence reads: CASSDPGQGYPYGYTF. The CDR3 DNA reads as TGTGCCAGCAGTGATCCGGGACAGGGTTACCCCTATGGCTACACCTTC.

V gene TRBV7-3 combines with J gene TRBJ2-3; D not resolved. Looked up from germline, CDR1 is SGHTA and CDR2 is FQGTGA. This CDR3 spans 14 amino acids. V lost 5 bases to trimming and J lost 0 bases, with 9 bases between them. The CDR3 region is CASSLSSSTDTQYF. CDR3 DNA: TGTGCCAGCAGCCTTTCCTCTAGCACAGATACGCAGTATTTT.

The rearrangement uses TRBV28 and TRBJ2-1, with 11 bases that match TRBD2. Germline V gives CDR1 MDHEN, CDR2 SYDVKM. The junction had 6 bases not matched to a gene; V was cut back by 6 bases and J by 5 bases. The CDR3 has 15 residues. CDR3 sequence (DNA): TGTGCCAGCAGCGAGACTAGCGGGATAAACAATGAGCAGTTCTTC. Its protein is CASSETSGINNEQFF.

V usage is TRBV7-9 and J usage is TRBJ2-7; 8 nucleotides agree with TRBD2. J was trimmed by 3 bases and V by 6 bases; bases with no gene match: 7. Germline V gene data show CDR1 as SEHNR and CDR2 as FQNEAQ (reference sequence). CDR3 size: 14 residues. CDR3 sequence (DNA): TGTGCCAGCAGTGGATCCGGGACTAGCTACGAGCAGTACTTC. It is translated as CASSGSGTSYEQYF.

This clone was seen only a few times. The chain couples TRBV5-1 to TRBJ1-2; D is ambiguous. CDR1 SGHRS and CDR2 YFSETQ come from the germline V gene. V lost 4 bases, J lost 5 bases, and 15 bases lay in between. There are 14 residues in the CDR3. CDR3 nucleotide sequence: TGCGCCAGCAGCCCCTCTTGGACGGAGTATGGCTACACCTTC. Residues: CASSPSWTEYGYTF.